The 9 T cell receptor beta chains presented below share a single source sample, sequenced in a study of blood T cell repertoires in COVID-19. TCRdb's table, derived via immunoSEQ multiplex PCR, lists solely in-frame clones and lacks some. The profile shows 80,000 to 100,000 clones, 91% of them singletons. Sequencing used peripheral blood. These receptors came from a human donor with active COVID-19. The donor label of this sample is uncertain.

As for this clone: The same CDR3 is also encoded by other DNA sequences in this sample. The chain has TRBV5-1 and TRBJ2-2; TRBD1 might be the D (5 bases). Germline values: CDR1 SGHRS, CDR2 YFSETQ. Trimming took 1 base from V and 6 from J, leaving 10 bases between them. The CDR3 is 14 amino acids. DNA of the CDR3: TGCGCCAGCAGCTTGACAACAGGCCCCGGGGAGCTGTTTTTT. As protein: CASSLTTGPGELFF.

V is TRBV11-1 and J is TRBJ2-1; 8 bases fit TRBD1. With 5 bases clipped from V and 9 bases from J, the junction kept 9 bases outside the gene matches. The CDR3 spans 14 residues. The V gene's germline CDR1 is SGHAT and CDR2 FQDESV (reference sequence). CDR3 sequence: CASSPDRVGTEQFF. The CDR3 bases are TGTGCCAGCAGCCCGGACAGGGTGGGTACTGAGCAGTTCTTC.

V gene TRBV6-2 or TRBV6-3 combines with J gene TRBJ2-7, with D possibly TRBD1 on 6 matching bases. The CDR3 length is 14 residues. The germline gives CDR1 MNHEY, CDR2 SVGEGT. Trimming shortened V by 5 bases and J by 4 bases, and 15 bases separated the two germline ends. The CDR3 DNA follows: TGTGCCAGCAGTAGCCTCAGGGGCGGGTACGAGCAGTACTTC. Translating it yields CASSSLRGGYEQYF.

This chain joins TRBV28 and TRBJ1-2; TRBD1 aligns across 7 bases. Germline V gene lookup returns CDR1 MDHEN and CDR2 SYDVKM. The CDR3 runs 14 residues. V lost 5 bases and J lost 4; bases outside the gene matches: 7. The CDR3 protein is CASSPSDRSYGYTF. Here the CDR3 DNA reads TGTGCCAGCAGTCCCTCGGACAGGTCCTATGGCTACACCTTC.

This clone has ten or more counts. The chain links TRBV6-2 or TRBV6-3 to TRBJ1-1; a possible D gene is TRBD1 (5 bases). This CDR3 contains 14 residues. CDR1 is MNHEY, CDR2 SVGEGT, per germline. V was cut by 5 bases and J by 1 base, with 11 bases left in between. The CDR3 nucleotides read TGTGCCAGCAGTCCCCCCGGGGGGAACACTGAAGCTTTCTTT. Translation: CASSPPGGNTEAFF.

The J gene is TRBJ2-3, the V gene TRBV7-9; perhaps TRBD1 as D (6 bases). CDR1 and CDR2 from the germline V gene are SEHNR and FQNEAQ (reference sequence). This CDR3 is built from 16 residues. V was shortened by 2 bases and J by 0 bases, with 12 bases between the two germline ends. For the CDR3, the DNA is TGTGCCAGCAGCTTATCAGGGGCGGACAGCACAGATACGCAGTATTTT. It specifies CASSLSGADSTDTQYF.

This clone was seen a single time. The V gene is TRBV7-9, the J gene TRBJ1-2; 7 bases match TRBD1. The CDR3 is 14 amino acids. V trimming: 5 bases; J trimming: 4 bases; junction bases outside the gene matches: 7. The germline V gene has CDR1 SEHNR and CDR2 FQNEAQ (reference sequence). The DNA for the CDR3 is TGTGCCAGCAGCCCCGGACAGGCAGGCTATGGCTACACCTTC. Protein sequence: CASSPGQAGYGYTF.

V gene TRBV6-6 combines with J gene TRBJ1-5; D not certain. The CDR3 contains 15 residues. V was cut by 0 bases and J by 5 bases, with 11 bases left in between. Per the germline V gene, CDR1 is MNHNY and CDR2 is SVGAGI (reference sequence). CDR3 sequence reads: CASSYSTGVDQPQHF. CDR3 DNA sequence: TGTGCCAGCAGTTACTCGACCGGGGTGGATCAGCCCCAGCATTTT.

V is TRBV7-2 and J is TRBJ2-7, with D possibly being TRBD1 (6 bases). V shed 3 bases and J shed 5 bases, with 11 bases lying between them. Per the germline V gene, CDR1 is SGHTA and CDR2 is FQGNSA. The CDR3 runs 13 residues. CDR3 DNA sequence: TGTGCCAGCAGCTTCAGGGGCGTCGACGAGCAGTACTTC. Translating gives CASSFRGVDEQYF.